Listed below are T cell receptor beta chains from one sample, sequenced in a study of T cells in Graves' hyperthyroidism and ophthalmopathy. MiXCR, applied by TCRdb to the multiplex PCR reads, yields one record per CDR3 protein. Altogether 270,000 or so distinct CDR3 sequences are present, less than 30% being singletons, with the ten largest covering about a quarter. Sequencing was done on a sample of blood. These TCRs come from a man between 40 and 49 years old with Graves' hyperthyroidism that later progressed to Graves' ophthalmopathy. CDR3s include the opening cysteine and the closing phenylalanine or tryptophan. The D gene is left open where the match is weak. Size is stated for part of the rows, as once, few or many counts, or as a class when the clone is expanded.

TRBD2 | NA | TRBJ2-5 | TRBV6-5 | CASSSGTSGSWETQYF | TGTGCCAGCAGTTCCGGGACTAGCGGGAGTTGGGAGACCCAGTACTTC
NA | many | TRBJ1-3 | TRBV11-1 | CASSPFGTNSGNTIYF | TGTGCCAGCAGCCCGTTCGGGACAAACTCTGGAAACACCATATATTTT
TRBD1 | many | TRBJ1-5 | TRBV28 | CASSSGTDDQPQHF | TGTGCCAGCAGTTCTGGGACAGACGATCAGCCCCAGCATTTT
NA | many | TRBJ2-2 | TRBV28 | CASSLTPGRKNTGELFF | TGTGCCAGCAGCCTTACTCCGGGACGGAAGAACACCGGGGAGCTGTTTTTT
NA | once | TRBJ1-1 | TRBV20-1 | CSARSKLNTEAFF | TGCAGTGCTAGGTCCAAGTTGAACACTGAAGCTTTCTTT
NA | NA | TRBJ2-5 | TRBV20-1 | CSARGRAWETQYF | TGCAGTGCTAGGGGAAGGGCGTGGGAGACCCAGTACTTC
NA | many | TRBJ2-5 | TRBV3-1 | CASSWVGETQYF | TGTGCCAGCAGCTGGGTGGGGGAGACCCAGTACTTC
NA | NA | TRBJ2-5 | TRBV30 | CAWTRGLWETQYF | TGTGCCTGGACCCGGGGGCTGTGGGAGACCCAGTACTTC
TRBD2 | once | TRBJ2-7 | TRBV19 | CASSMGREWSYEQYF | TGTGCCAGTAGTATGGGGCGGGAGTGGTCCTACGAGCAGTACTTC
NA | many | TRBJ1-1 | TRBV5-1 | CASKGETEAFF | TGCGCCAGCAAGGGCGAGACTGAAGCTTTCTTT
NA | many | TRBJ1-2 | TRBV28 | CASSTPYGYTF | TGTGCCAGCAGTACCCCCTATGGCTACACCTTC
TRBD1 | many | TRBJ1-2 | TRBV4-2 | CASSLYRDRANYGYTF | TGTGCCAGCAGCCTTTACCGGGACAGGGCTAACTATGGCTACACCTTC
NA | many | TRBJ1-1 | TRBV7-9 | CASSGRGVVGTEAFF | TGTGCCAGCAGCGGCCGCGGGGTCGTTGGCACTGAAGCTTTCTTT
NA | many | TRBJ2-5 | TRBV28 | CASTAADSFQETQYF | TGTGCCAGCACCGCCGCGGACAGCTTCCAAGAGACCCAGTACTTC
NA | many | TRBJ2-6 | TRBV6-1 | CASSESGANVLTF | TGTGCCAGCAGTGAGAGTGGGGCCAACGTCCTGACTTTC
TRBD2 | NA | TRBJ2-7 | TRBV29-1 | CSVVIRGRVSYEQYF | TGCAGCGTTGTGATTCGTGGGAGGGTGTCCTACGAGCAGTACTTC
NA | many | TRBJ1-5 | TRBV5-1 | CASSLEGFGNQPQHF | TGCGCCAGCAGCTTGGAGGGGTTTGGCAATCAGCCCCAGCATTTT
TRBD1 | many | TRBJ1-1 | TRBV6-1 | CASSDFGGGQGMGTEAFF | TGTGCCAGCAGTGATTTCGGAGGGGGACAGGGGATGGGCACTGAAGCTTTCTTT
NA | many | TRBJ1-1 | TRBV20-1 | CSAKEAVMNTEAFF | TGCAGTGCTAAAGAGGCAGTTATGAACACTGAAGCTTTCTTT
TRBD1 | NA | TRBJ1-1 | TRBV3-1 | CASSPGRDRGTEAFF | TGTGCCAGCAGCCCCGGCCGGGACAGGGGAACTGAAGCTTTCTTT
NA | NA | TRBJ2-7 | TRBV12-3/TRBV12-4 | CASSFSPLDYEQYF | TGTGCCAGCAGTTTCAGTCCCCTGGACTACGAGCAGTACTTC
NA | many | TRBJ1-1 | TRBV6-1 | CASRTDRNTEAFF | TGTGCCAGCAGAACCGACAGGAACACTGAAGCTTTCTTT
TRBD2 | many | TRBJ2-7 | TRBV7-2 | CASSPSATSGNYEQYF | TGCGCCAGCAGCCCCAGTGCGACTAGCGGGAACTACGAGCAGTACTTC
NA | many | TRBJ2-5 | TRBV12-3/TRBV12-4 | CASSFWVGNQETQYF | TGTGCCAGCAGTTTCTGGGTTGGCAACCAAGAGACCCAGTACTTC
TRBD2 | NA | TRBJ2-5 | TRBV28 | CASSHPGTSGSQETQYF | TGTGCCAGCAGTCATCCCGGGACTAGCGGGTCCCAAGAGACCCAGTACTTC
NA | NA | TRBJ2-5 | TRBV2 | CASSEAPGAETQYF | TGTGCCAGCAGTGAGGCGCCAGGGGCAGAGACCCAGTACTTC
NA | NA | TRBJ2-5 | TRBV12-3/TRBV12-4 | CASSRLGPLGLETQYF | TGTGCCAGCAGCCGACTAGGACCCTTGGGTTTGGAGACCCAGTACTTC
NA | once | TRBJ2-5 | TRBV15 | CATSVLWGGPRETQYF | TGTGCCACCAGCGTCCTATGGGGGGGCCCAAGGGAGACCCAGTACTTC
NA | many | TRBJ2-2 | TRBV20-1 | CSARDSRTGELFF | TGCAGTGCTAGAGATAGCCGGACCGGGGAGCTGTTTTTT
TRBD1 | many | TRBJ1-2 | TRBV27 | CASSTQTGDYGYTF | TGTGCCAGCAGTACTCAGACAGGGGACTATGGCTACACCTTC
NA | NA | TRBJ1-2 | TRBV12-3/TRBV12-4 | CASSYVSTGNYGYTF | TGTGCCAGCAGTTACGTATCTACAGGGAACTATGGCTACACCTTC
NA | many | TRBJ1-2 | TRBV28 | CASIRDGYGYTF | TGTGCCAGCATACGAGACGGCTATGGCTACACCTTC
NA | many | TRBJ2-2 | TRBV28 | CASSEIGFRNTGELFF | TGTGCCAGCAGTGAGATAGGGTTTAGGAACACCGGGGAGCTGTTTTTT
NA | few | TRBJ1-1 | TRBV16 | CASSQWGSHSEAFF | TGTGCCAGCAGCCAATGGGGTTCGCACAGTGAAGCTTTCTTT
TRBD2 | NA | TRBJ2-7 | TRBV27 | CASSSDPSGSRRVSGSEQYF | TGTGCCAGCAGTTCCGACCCTAGCGGGAGCAGGAGGGTCTCCGGTAGCGAGCAGTACTTC
NA | many | TRBJ2-7 | TRBV6-7 | CASMTGRVFYEQYF | TGTGCCAGCATGACTGGCCGAGTGTTCTACGAGCAGTACTTC
NA | many | TRBJ1-5 | TRBV6-5 | CASSGTEVLRNQPQHF | TGTGCCAGCAGCGGAACCGAGGTCCTAAGGAATCAGCCCCAGCATTTT
NA | many | TRBJ1-1 | TRBV7-9 | CASSLLAPQTEAFF | TGTGCCAGCAGCTTACTGGCCCCGCAGACTGAAGCTTTCTTT
TRBD1 | many | TRBJ1-5 | TRBV5-1 | CASSFGTGDQPQHF | TGCGCCAGCAGCTTCGGGACAGGCGACCAGCCCCAGCATTTT
NA | many | TRBJ1-3 | TRBV15 | CATSRVRGSGNTIYF | TGTGCCACCAGCAGAGTCCGCGGTTCGGGAAACACCATATATTTT
NA | many | TRBJ1-2 | TRBV6-5 | CASSYSVTTNYGYTF | TGTGCCAGCAGTTACTCCGTGACAACTAACTATGGCTACACCTTC